This TCR beta chain was recorded in a study of blood T cell repertoires in COVID-19. There are 15 residues in the CDR3. CDR1 and CDR2 (germline): MGHRA, YSYEKL. V lost 5 bases and J lost 3, with 11 bases in between. The repertoire was sequenced with immunoSEQ multiplex PCR; TCRdb's copy has only in-frame clones and lacks some. Here the sample spans around 390,000 clones, about 87% being singletons. The chain joins TRBV4-1 to TRBJ1-6; no definite D call. Sequenced: PBMCs or T cells enriched from blood (not recorded which). This TCR came from a woman between 50 and 59 years old who had recovered from COVID-19. The chain's CDR3 is CASSGLSGYNSPLHF. DNA for the CDR3: TGCGCCAGCAGCGGCTTATCAGGCTATAATTCACCCCTCCACTTT.